This T cell receptor beta chain was sequenced for a study of STAT5B mutations in CD4+ large granular lymphocyte leukemia. Clones were read by immunoSEQ multiplex PCR, and TCRdb kept only the in-frame ones, dropping some. Here the sample spans around 4,800 clones, around 80% being singletons. The V gene's germline CDR1 is SQVTM and CDR2 ANQGSEA. The CDR3 has 12 amino acids. Trimming cost V 0 bases and J 7 bases, with 8 bases left between them. Study-level results: Patient CD4-sorted repertoires looked more clonal than healthy CD4+ repertoires, even without putative leukemic clones.

Regarding this clone: Its antigen is unidentified.

The sequenced material came from PBMCs. The clonotype comes from a man between 65 and 85 years old with CD4+ T-cell large granular lymphocyte leukemia. The V call is TRBV29-1, the J call TRBJ2-3; no clear D gene. CDR3 sequence reads: CSVEDFKNTQYF. In DNA, the CDR3 is TGCAGCGTTGAAGATTTTAAAAATACGCAGTATTTT.